Each of the 29 T cell receptor beta chains below was sequenced from the same sample in a study of T cells in Graves' hyperthyroidism and ophthalmopathy. The TCR beta CDR3 regions underwent amplification using RNA transcripts as the source. A set of HTBI primers served as the primers for a first-round RT-PCR of the TCR CDR3. TCRdb fed the multiplex PCR reads into MiXCR, producing one record per CDR3 protein. The sample includes about 720,000 distinct CDR3 sequences, about 19% seen only once; the top ten take around 17%. Sequenced input: blood. The receptors here all came from a woman between 50 and 59 years old with Graves' hyperthyroidism that later progressed to Graves' ophthalmopathy.

This clonotype was seen many times. This chain connects TRBV7-2 to TRBJ2-1; TRBD2 aligns across 10 bases. In germline, CDR1 is SGHTA, CDR2 FQGNSA. This CDR3 has 14 amino acids. The V and J ends lost 1 base and 10 bases, in that order; junction bases with no gene match: 4. CDR3 in amino acids: CASSLGLAGEEQFF. The CDR3 nucleotides read TGTGCCAGCAGCTTAGGGCTAGCGGGGGAAGAGCAGTTCTTC.

This clonotype was observed many times. J is TRBJ1-4 and V is TRBV12-3 or TRBV12-4; D is undetermined. This CDR3 comprises 14 residues. V lost 6 bases and J 1 base, leaving 9 bases between the germline ends. CDR3 amino acids: CASSLTGTNEKLFF. CDR3 nucleotide sequence: TGTGCCAGCAGCTTAACTGGAACTAATGAAAAACTGTTTTTT.

With respect to this clonotype: Compared with germline, one end of the junction differs, possibly owing to a read error. The chain recombines TRBV10-1 with TRBJ2-7, with 8 nucleotides matching TRBD2. The CDR3 has 14 residues. Germline V gene lookup returns CDR1 WNHNN and CDR2 SYGVQD (reference sequence). The CDR3 protein is CAGSDGRGFSEQYF. CDR3 nucleotide sequence: TGCGCCGGCAGTGACGGGAGGGGATTCAGCGAGCAGTACTTC.

This clonotype was seen more than once but under ten times. This rearrangement joins TRBV20-1 to TRBJ2-5, with 10 bases identical to TRBD2. The germline V gene has CDR1 DFQATT and CDR2 SNEGSKA (reference sequence). There are 14 residues in the CDR3. Germline trimming cut 1 base from V and 5 bases from J; bases unmatched to any gene: 4. The CDR3 is CSARVSGGAETQYF. In DNA form, the CDR3 reads TGCAGTGCTAGAGTAAGCGGGGGGGCTGAGACCCAGTACTTC.

The V and J genes are TRBV4-1 and TRBJ1-5, with D uncertain. The CDR3 spans 16 residues. The V and J ends lost 0 bases and 0 bases respectively, with 9 bases between them. Per the germline V gene, CDR1 is MGHRA and CDR2 is YSYEKL. The CDR3 here is CASSQEWADSNQPQHF. In DNA, the CDR3 is TGCGCCAGCAGCCAAGAATGGGCCGATAGCAATCAGCCCCAGCATTTT.

This clonotype showed up many times. CDR3 coding DNA: TGTGCCAGCAGGACCGGGACTGGCACCTTGTATGGCTACACCTTC. Its protein is CASRTGTGTLYGYTF. The V call is TRBV2, the J call TRBJ1-2; D may be TRBD1 (5 bases). Trimming cost V 6 bases and J 5 bases, with 19 bases left between them. CDR3 length: 15 residues. Germline V gene lookup returns CDR1 SNHLY and CDR2 FYNNEI. Looking up the rest from reference TRBV2 and TRBJ1-2 gives the full variable domain: EPEVTQTPSHQVTQMGQEVILRCVPISNHLYFYWYRQILGQKVEFLVSFYNNEISEKSEIFDDQFSVERPDGSNFTLKIRSTKLEDSAMYFCASRTGTGTLYGYTFGSGTRLTVV.

This sequence joins TRBV2 and TRBJ2-1; tentative D call: TRBD2 (6 bases). The germline V gene has CDR1 SNHLY and CDR2 FYNNEI. The CDR3 has 16 residues. Trimming shortened V by 8 bases and J by 5 bases, and 22 bases separated the two germline ends. The CDR3 spells CASRPSGTLNHNEQFF. The CDR3 DNA sequence: TGTGCCAGCCGACCTTCCGGGACTTTAAACCACAATGAGCAGTTCTTC.

There are a few counts of this clonotype. V usage is TRBV18 and J usage is TRBJ1-4; D unclear. V lost 8 bases to trimming and J lost 0 bases, with 13 bases between them. The CDR3 is made up of 15 amino acids. The germline gives CDR1 KGHSH, CDR2 LQKENI. In DNA form, the CDR3 reads TGTGCCAGCCAGACGTCGGGTGCAACTAATGAAAAACTGTTTTTT. Translated, it gives CASQTSGATNEKLFF. The full variable domain, completed using reference TRBV18 and TRBJ1-4, is NAGVMQNPRHLVRRRGQEARLRCSPMKGHSHVYWYRQLPEEGLKFMVYLQKENIIDESGMPKERFSAEFPKEGPSILRIQQVVRGDSAAYFCASQTSGATNEKLFFGSGTQLSVL.

This clonotype has at least ten counts. The chain is built from TRBV27 and TRBJ1-1; perhaps TRBD1 as D (5 bases). Germline values: CDR1 MNHEY, CDR2 SMNVEV (reference sequence). This CDR3 spans 14 amino acids. Trimming pared 6 bases from V and 4 bases from J, leaving 15 bases between. This chain's CDR3 is CASSRALMGTEAFF. The CDR3 DNA reads as TGTGCCAGCAGCAGGGCCCTCATGGGCACTGAAGCTTTCTTT.

This clonotype was counted between two and nine times. The V call is TRBV3-1, the J call TRBJ1-5; possibly TRBD1 for D (6 bases). Trimming left V 4 bases short and J 11 bases short, with 15 bases between. The germline V gene has CDR1 LGHDT and CDR2 YNNKEL (reference sequence). This CDR3 has 13 residues. CDR3: CASSLDSQGTQHF. As DNA, the CDR3 is TGTGCCAGCAGCCTCGACAGCCAGGGGACCCAGCATTTT.

With regard to this clonotype: A much larger clonotype is one base distant, so this may be a read error. The V gene is TRBV27, the J gene TRBJ2-5; 14 bases align to TRBD2. This CDR3 has 18 residues. The V gene's germline CDR1 is MNHEY and CDR2 SMNVEV (reference sequence). CDR3 bases: TGTACCAGCTCCCCCTCGCCCCGACTAGCGGGGGGGCCGGAGACCCAGTACTTC. Translated: CTSSPSPRLAGGPETQYF.

This clonotype was detected many times. This chain joins TRBV3-1 and TRBJ1-5, with D perhaps TRBD1 (5 bases). This CDR3 is built from 14 residues. The V and J ends lost 3 bases and 5 bases respectively, with 11 bases between them. Germline V lookup: CDR1 LGHDT, CDR2 YNNKEL (reference sequence). The CDR3 here is CASSQAGGHQPQHF. The CDR3 DNA sequence: TGTGCCAGCAGCCAGGCCGGGGGTCATCAGCCCCAGCATTTT.

This clonotype was found many times. The rearrangement uses TRBV7-3 and TRBJ1-2; the D gene is possibly TRBD1 (5 bases). CDR3 length: 15 residues. The V end was cut by 3 bases, the J end by 2 bases, with 13 bases between. Looked up from germline, CDR1 is SGHTA and CDR2 is FQGTGA. In DNA form, the CDR3 reads TGTGCCAGCAGCTTCTCCGGGACGGGGAACTATGGCTACACCTTC. It encodes CASSFSGTGNYGYTF.

This clonotype has a count of ten or more. V is TRBV20-1 and J is TRBJ1-1; D ambiguous. The V end was cut by 6 bases, the J end by 11 bases, with 16 bases between. Germline loops: CDR1 DFQATT, CDR2 SNEGSKA (reference sequence). This CDR3 comprises 11 residues. The CDR3 DNA is TGCAGTGCAAGGAGCGATGGACCCGCTTTCTTT. Its protein is CSARSDGPAFF.

This chain joins TRBV5-1 and TRBJ1-1; weak D call: TRBD1 (5 bases). This CDR3 spans 15 amino acids. From germline, CDR1 is SGHRS and CDR2 YFSETQ. V was clipped by 4 bases and J by 1 base, with 14 bases between them. CDR3 in DNA: TGCGCCAGCAGCATGGAGGGACTATCGAACACTGAAGCTTTCTTT. Protein product: CASSMEGLSNTEAFF.

This clonotype was seen only a few times. The genes are TRBV19 and TRBJ2-3, with D possibly being TRBD2 (5 bases). The CDR3 is made up of 14 amino acids. Deletions cut 2 bases from V and 4 bases from J, with 10 bases between. In germline, CDR1 is LNHDA, CDR2 SQIVND (reference sequence). CDR3: CASSILAGPDTQYF. The CDR3 DNA is TGTGCCAGTAGTATACTAGCAGGACCAGATACGCAGTATTTT.

J is TRBJ1-5 and V is TRBV6-1; D unresolved. The CDR3 length is 14 residues. CDR1 is MNHNS, CDR2 SASEGT, per germline. Trimming shortened V by 10 bases and J by 0 bases, and 13 bases separated the two germline ends. The CDR3 loop is CAIAQLYSNQPQHF. For the CDR3, the DNA is TGTGCCATCGCGCAGCTATATAGCAATCAGCCCCAGCATTTT.

This clonotype was observed a few times. The J gene is TRBJ1-6, the V gene TRBV7-8; no reliable D call. CDR3 length: 16 residues. Germline V gene sequence: CDR1 SGHVS, CDR2 FQNEAQ. V was clipped by 5 bases and J by 8 bases, with 19 bases between them. CDR3: CASSLEDTFQDSPLHF. The CDR3 nucleotides are TGTGCCAGCAGCCTAGAAGACACCTTTCAGGATTCACCCCTCCACTTT.

The chain has TRBV4-1 and TRBJ1-2, with TRBD1 as a possible D gene (6 bases). V dropped 1 base and J dropped 5 bases, with 14 bases sitting between them. Germline V gene data show CDR1 as MGHRA and CDR2 as YSYEKL. The CDR3 sequence is 15 residues long. The CDR3 here is CASSQVPGDRYGYTF. As DNA, the CDR3 is TGCGCCAGCAGCCAAGTACCAGGGGATAGGTATGGCTACACCTTC.

This clonotype was found a few times. This chain links TRBV12-3 or TRBV12-4 with TRBJ2-7; 7 nucleotides align to TRBD2. V shed 5 bases and J 3 bases; nucleotides not matched to a gene: 7. CDR3 length equals 14 residues. CDR3 nucleotide sequence: TGTGCCAGCAGTCCTGGGGGGGACGGCTACGAGCAGTACTTC. As protein: CASSPGGDGYEQYF.

In regard to this clonotype: A much more abundant neighbour one base away suggests this may be a read error. This rearrangement joins TRBV11-2 to TRBJ2-3, with TRBD2 as a possible D gene (5 bases). Trimming left V 0 bases short and J 3 bases short, with 7 bases between. There are 14 residues in the CDR3. Germline CDR1 and CDR2: SGHAT and FQNNGV. This chain's CDR3 is CASSLERETDTQYF. CDR3 nucleotide sequence: TGTGCCAGCAGCTTAGAGAGGGAAACAGATACGCAGTATTTT.

This clonotype was counted ten times or more. This chain uses TRBV11-2 with TRBJ2-3; perhaps TRBD2 as D (6 bases). The CDR3 consists of 15 residues. CDR1 SGHAT and CDR2 FQNNGV come from the germline V gene. V lost 6 bases and J 0 bases, leaving 13 bases between the germline ends. CDR3 loop: CASSRAGTSTDTQYF. The CDR3 nucleotides are TGTGCCAGCAGTCGAGCGGGCACTAGCACAGATACGCAGTATTTT.

The V and J genes are TRBV12-3 or TRBV12-4 and TRBJ2-3; 7 nucleotides match TRBD1. V lost 4 bases, J lost 0 bases, and 10 bases stayed unmatched. This CDR3 spans 17 amino acids. CDR3 DNA: TGTGCCAGCAGTTACCCGCAGGGGGACACCAGCACAGATACGCAGTATTTT. Amino acids: CASSYPQGDTSTDTQYF.

This clonotype has at least ten counts. This chain links TRBV12-3 or TRBV12-4 with TRBJ1-1; possible D gene TRBD1, 5 bases. The CDR3 extends over 14 amino acids. V was cut by 3 bases and J by 5 bases, with 13 bases left in between. The chain's CDR3 is CASSFGGSGTEAFF. In nucleotides, the CDR3 is TGTGCCAGCAGTTTCGGGGGGTCGGGGACTGAAGCTTTCTTT.

This chain uses TRBV9 with TRBJ1-2, with a tentative D call TRBD1 (5 bases). CDR3 length: 16 amino acids. The V end lost 0 bases, the J end lost 4 bases, and 16 bases lay between the germline ends. CDR1 is SGDLS, CDR2 YYNGEE, per germline. The CDR3 here is CASSVDPGSGGYGYTF. The DNA for the CDR3 is TGTGCCAGCAGCGTAGATCCGGGGAGCGGGGGCTATGGCTACACCTTC.

This clonotype showed up just a few times. The chain uses TRBV19 and TRBJ1-6; D is unresolved. This CDR3 is 18 amino acids long. V gave up 3 bases and J gave up 11 bases, with 26 bases separating them. Germline V CDR1 and CDR2: LNHDA, SQIVND (reference sequence). The CDR3 reads CASSMPTRSTSARAPLHF. The CDR3 bases are TGTGCCAGTAGTATGCCCACCCGTAGCACCTCGGCAAGGGCACCCCTCCACTTT.

Note on this clonotype: The missing conserved phenylalanine or tryptophan at the end of this CDR3 makes a read error likely. V is TRBV6-2 or TRBV6-3 and J is TRBJ2-5; D may be TRBD1 or TRBD2 (5 bases each). The CDR3 length is 17 residues. The germline gives CDR1 MNHEY, CDR2 SVGEGT. Here the CDR3 reads CAGSYSRLAGGLETQYS. In DNA, the CDR3 is TGTGCCGGCAGTTATTCGCGGCTAGCTGGGGGATTAGAGACCCAGTACTCC.

This chain links TRBV19 with TRBJ2-1; 9 bases are shared with TRBD2. J was trimmed by 4 bases and V by 1 base; bases with no gene match: 2. Per the germline V gene, CDR1 is LNHDA and CDR2 is SQIVND (reference sequence). The CDR3 covers 15 residues. In DNA, the CDR3 is TGTGCCAGTAGTATAGGTAGCGGGGGATACAATGAGCAGTTCTTC. Encoded protein: CASSIGSGGYNEQFF. The full variable domain, completed using reference TRBV19 and TRBJ2-1, is DGGITQSPKYLFRKEGQNVTLSCEQNLNHDAMYWYRQDPGQGLRLIYYSQIVNDFQKGDIAEGYSVSREKKESFPLTVTSAQKNPTAFYLCASSIGSGGYNEQFFGPGTRLTVL.

This sequence joins TRBV27 and TRBJ1-2; the D gene is possibly TRBD1 (6 bases). CDR3 length: 16 amino acids. V dropped 3 bases and J dropped 3 bases, with 17 bases sitting between them. Germline V lookup: CDR1 MNHEY, CDR2 SMNVEV (reference sequence). The CDR3 coding sequence is TGTGCCAGCAGTTTTGGTGCGGGGGCGACCTACTATGGCTACACCTTC. This gives the protein CASSFGAGATYYGYTF.